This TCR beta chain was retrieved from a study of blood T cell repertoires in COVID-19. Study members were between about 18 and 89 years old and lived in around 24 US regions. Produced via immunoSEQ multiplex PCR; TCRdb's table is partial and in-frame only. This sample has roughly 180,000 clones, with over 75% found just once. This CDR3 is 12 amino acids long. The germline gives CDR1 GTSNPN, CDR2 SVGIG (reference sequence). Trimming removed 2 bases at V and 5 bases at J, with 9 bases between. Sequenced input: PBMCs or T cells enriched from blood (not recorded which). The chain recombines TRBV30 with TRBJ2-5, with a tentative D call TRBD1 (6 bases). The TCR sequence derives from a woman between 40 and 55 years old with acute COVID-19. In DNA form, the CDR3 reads TGTGCCTGGAGTATCCAGGGGGAGACCCAGTACTTC. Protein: CAWSIQGETQYF.